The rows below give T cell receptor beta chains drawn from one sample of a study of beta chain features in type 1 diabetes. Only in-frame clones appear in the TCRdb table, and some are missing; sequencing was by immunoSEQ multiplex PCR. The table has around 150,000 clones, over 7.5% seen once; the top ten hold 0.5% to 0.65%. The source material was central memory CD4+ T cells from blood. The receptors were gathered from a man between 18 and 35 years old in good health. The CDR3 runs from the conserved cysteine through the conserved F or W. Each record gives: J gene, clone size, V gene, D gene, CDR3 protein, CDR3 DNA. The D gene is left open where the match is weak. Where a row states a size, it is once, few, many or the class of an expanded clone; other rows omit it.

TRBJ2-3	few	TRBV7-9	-	CASSLRGTQYF	TGTGCCAGCAGCTTAAGGGGTACGCAGTATTTT
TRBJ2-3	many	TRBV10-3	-	CAISESGDTQYF	TGTGCCATCAGTGAGTCCGGAGATACGCAGTATTTT
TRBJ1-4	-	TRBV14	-	CASSRGEYEKLFF	TGTGCCAGCAGCCGGGGGGAGTATGAAAAACTGTTTTTT
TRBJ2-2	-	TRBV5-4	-	CASSRGQGLSTGELFF	TGTGCCAGCAGCCGCGGCCAGGGTTTAAGCACCGGGGAGCTGTTTTTT
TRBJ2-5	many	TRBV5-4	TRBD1	CASSLFRGRGETQYF	TGTGCCAGCAGCTTGTTCAGGGGGCGCGGAGAGACCCAGTACTTC
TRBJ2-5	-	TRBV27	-	CASSEGGQETQYF	TGTGCCAGCTCCGAAGGGGGCCAAGAGACCCAGTACTTC
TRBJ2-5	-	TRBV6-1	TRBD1	CASSKTGGRETQYF	TGTGCCAGCAGTAAGACAGGGGGACGCGAGACCCAGTACTTC
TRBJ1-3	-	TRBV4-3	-	CASSQDVLTGSGNTIYF	TGCGCCAGCAGCCAAGATGTTTTAACAGGCTCTGGAAACACCATATATTTT
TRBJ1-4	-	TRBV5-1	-	CASSPDPGGEGKLFF	TGCGCCAGCAGCCCAGACCCAGGTGGGGAGGGAAAACTGTTTTTT
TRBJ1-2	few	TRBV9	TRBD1	CASSPRGQGHGYTF	TGTGCCAGCAGCCCTCGGGGACAGGGGCATGGCTACACCTTC
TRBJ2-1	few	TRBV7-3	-	CASNDRNEQFF	TGTGCCAGCAACGACAGAAATGAGCAGTTCTTC
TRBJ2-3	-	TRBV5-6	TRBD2	CASSMGNSGRWADTQYF	TGTGCCAGCAGTATGGGCAATAGCGGGAGGTGGGCAGATACGCAGTATTTT
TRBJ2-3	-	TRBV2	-	CASVRRGITDTQYF	TGTGCCAGCGTCCGGCGGGGAATAACAGATACGCAGTATTTT
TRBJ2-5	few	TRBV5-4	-	CASSLLGGIETQYF	TGTGCCAGCAGCTTGCTCGGAGGGATAGAGACCCAGTACTTC
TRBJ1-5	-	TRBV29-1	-	CSVQRDSNQPQHF	TGCAGCGTGCAGCGTGATAGCAATCAGCCCCAGCATTTT
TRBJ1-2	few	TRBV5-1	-	CASSPDKYGYTF	TGCGCCAGCAGCCCCGACAAGTATGGCTACACCTTC
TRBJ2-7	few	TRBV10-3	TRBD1	CAIRGDREGYEQYF	TGTGCCATCAGGGGGGACAGGGAGGGCTACGAGCAGTACTTC
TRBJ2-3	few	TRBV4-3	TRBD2	CASSQQRERTDTQYF	TGCGCCAGCAGCCAACAGCGGGAGAGGACAGATACGCAGTATTTT
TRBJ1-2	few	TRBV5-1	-	CASSLGPQNNYGYTF	TGCGCCAGCAGCTTGGGCCCTCAGAATAACTATGGCTACACCTTC
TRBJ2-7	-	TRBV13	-	CASSLGRRGSGYEQYF	TGTGCCAGCAGCTTAGGCCGTAGAGGGAGTGGGTACGAGCAGTACTTC
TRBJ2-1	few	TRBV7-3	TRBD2	CASSLRDGAGDNEQFF	TGTGCCAGCAGCTTAAGGGACGGAGCGGGAGACAATGAGCAGTTCTTC
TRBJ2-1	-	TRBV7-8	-	CASTLLPSTYNEQFF	TGTGCCAGCACCCTACTTCCTAGTACGTACAATGAGCAGTTCTTC
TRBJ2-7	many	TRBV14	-	CASSRSQVEQYF	TGTGCCAGCAGTCGTTCACAGGTGGAGCAGTACTTC
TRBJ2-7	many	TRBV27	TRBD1	CASSSPRSPLGTGHEQYF	TGTGCCAGCAGTTCTCCCCGCTCGCCTCTGGGGACAGGACACGAGCAGTACTTC
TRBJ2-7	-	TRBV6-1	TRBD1	CASSERTGLGNEQYF	TGTGCCAGCAGTGAACGGACAGGGTTGGGGAACGAGCAGTACTTC
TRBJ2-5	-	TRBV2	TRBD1	CASSADRGVETQYF	TGTGCCAGCAGTGCGGACAGGGGGGTGGAGACCCAGTACTTC
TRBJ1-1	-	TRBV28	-	CASSLGQQDTEAFF	TGTGCCAGCAGTTTAGGGCAGCAAGACACTGAAGCTTTCTTT
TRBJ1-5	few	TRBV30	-	CAWTTGPNQPQHF	TGTGCCTGGACCACAGGGCCTAACCAGCCCCAGCATTTT
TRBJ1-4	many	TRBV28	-	CASWGGSREKLFF	TGTGCCAGCTGGGGGGGTAGTCGTGAAAAACTGTTTTTT
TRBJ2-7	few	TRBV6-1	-	CASSSNTGHSYEQYF	TGTGCCAGCAGTTCAAATACGGGACACTCCTACGAGCAGTACTTC
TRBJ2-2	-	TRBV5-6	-	CASSLALGAGELFF	TGTGCCAGCAGCTTGGCCCTAGGGGCCGGGGAGCTGTTTTTT
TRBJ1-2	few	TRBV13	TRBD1	CASSLGTGGGYGYTF	TGTGCCAGCAGCCTAGGGACAGGGGGCGGGTATGGCTACACCTTC
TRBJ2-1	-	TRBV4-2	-	CASSHSLYNEQFF	TGTGCCAGCAGCCACTCCCTCTACAATGAGCAGTTCTTC
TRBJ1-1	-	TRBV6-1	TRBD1	CASSEPTGGSMNTEAFF	TGTGCCAGCAGTGAACCGACAGGGGGATCCATGAACACTGAAGCTTTCTTT
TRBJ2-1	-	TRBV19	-	CASSIDDGEQFF	TGTGCCAGTAGTATAGATGATGGCGAGCAGTTCTTC
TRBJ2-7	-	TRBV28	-	CASSPSWQGGYEQYF	TGTGCCAGCAGCCCTTCGTGGCAGGGGGGCTACGAGCAGTACTTC
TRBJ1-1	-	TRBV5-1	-	CASRPLSTNTEAFF	TGCGCCAGCAGACCACTTTCAACGAACACTGAAGCTTTCTTT
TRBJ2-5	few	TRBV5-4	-	CASSLGQAAETQYF	TGTGCCAGCAGCTTGGGACAAGCCGCGGAGACCCAGTACTTC
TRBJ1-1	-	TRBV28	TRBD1	CASSAEGQGNTEAFF	TGTGCCAGCAGTGCGGAGGGACAGGGTAACACTGAAGCTTTCTTT
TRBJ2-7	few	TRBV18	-	CASSPRDNAYEQYF	TGTGCCAGCTCACCACGGGACAATGCCTACGAGCAGTACTTC
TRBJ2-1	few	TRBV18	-	CASSSQAQTRDNEQFF	TGTGCCAGCTCATCTCAGGCCCAGACCCGTGACAATGAGCAGTTCTTC
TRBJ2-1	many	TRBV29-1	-	CSVERQTYNEQFF	TGCAGCGTGGAGCGTCAAACCTACAATGAGCAGTTCTTC
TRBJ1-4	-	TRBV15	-	CATSRERDREKLFF	TGTGCCACCAGCAGAGAACGGGATCGGGAAAAACTGTTTTTT
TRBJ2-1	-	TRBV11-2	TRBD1	CASSFRDRGRSEQFF	TGTGCCAGCAGCTTCCGGGACAGGGGGCGAAGTGAGCAGTTCTTC
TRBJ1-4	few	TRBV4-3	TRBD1	CASSQAADRGEKLFF	TGCGCCAGCAGCCAAGCCGCGGACAGGGGTGAAAAACTGTTTTTT
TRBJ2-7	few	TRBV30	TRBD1	CAWRKGTEYEQYF	TGTGCCTGGAGGAAAGGGACAGAGTACGAGCAGTACTTC
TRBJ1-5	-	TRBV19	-	CASSISPDQPQHF	TGTGCCAGTAGTATTTCCCCAGATCAGCCCCAGCATTTT
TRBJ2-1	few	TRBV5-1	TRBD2	CASSPRTSGGGIYSYNEQFF	TGCGCCAGCAGCCCCCGGACTAGCGGGGGTGGGATCTACTCCTACAATGAGCAGTTCTTC
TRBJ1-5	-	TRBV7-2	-	CASSSRTGRDQPQHF	TGTGCCAGCAGCTCCCGGACTGGAAGGGATCAGCCCCAGCATTTT
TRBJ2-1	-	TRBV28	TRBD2	CASRVAGGRDNEQFF	TGTGCCAGCAGGGTAGCGGGGGGCCGGGACAATGAGCAGTTCTTC
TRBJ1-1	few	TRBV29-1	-	CSVRTGGDTEAFF	TGCAGCGTCAGGACTGGGGGGGACACTGAAGCTTTCTTT
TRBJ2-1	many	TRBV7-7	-	CASSLGGDSQQFF	TGTGCTAGCAGCTTAGGGGGGGACTCACAGCAGTTCTTC
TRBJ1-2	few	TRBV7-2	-	CASSLAMGDYGYTF	TGTGCCAGCAGCTTAGCTATGGGAGACTATGGCTACACCTTC